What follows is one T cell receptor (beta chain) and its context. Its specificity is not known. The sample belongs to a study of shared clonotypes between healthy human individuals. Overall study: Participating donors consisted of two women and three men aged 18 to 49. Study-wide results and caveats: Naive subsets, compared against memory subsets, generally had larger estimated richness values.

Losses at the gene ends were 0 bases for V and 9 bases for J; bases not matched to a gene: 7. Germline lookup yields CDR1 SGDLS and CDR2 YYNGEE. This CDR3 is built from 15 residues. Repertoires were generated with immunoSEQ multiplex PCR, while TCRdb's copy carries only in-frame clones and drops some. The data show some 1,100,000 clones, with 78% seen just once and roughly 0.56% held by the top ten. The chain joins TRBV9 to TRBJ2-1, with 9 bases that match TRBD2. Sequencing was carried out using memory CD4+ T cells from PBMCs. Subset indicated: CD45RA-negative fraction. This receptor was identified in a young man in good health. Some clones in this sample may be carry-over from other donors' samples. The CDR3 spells CASSVVSGGRAEQFF. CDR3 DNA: TGTGCCAGCAGCGTAGTCTCGGGCGGGAGGGCTGAGCAGTTCTTC.